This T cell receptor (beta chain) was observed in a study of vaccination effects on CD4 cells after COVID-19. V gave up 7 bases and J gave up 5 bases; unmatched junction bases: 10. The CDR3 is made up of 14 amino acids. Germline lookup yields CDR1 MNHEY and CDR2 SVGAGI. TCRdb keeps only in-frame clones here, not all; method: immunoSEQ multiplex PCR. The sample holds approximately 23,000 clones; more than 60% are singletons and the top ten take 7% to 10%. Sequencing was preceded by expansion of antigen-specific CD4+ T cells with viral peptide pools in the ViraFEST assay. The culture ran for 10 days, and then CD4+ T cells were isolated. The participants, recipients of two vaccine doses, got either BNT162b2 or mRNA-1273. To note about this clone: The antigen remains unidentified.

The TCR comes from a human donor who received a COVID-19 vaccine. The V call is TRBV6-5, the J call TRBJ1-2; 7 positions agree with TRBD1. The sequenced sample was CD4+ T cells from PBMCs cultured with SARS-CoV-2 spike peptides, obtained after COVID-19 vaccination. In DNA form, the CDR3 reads TGTGCCAGCAACACGAGAAGGACAGGTTATGGCTACACCTTC. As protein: CASNTRRTGYGYTF.